The clone carrying this T cell receptor beta chain was seen more than once but under ten times. As yet, its antigen is unknown. These data belong to a study of human T cells and chemical hapten exposure. V was cut by 9 bases and J by 0 bases, with 21 bases left in between. CDR1 is MGHDK and CDR2 is SYGVNS in the germline V gene. The CDR3 totals 17 residues. TCRdb called the RACE reads again in MiXCR, with one record for every CDR3 protein. The sample has fewer than 100,000 distinct CDR3 sequences; approximately 11% are singletons. Notes on the study in general: In the PT1 data, expanded TCR counts showed a positive correlation with patch test score. Unchanged with DPC sensitization were TCRs above 1 in 1000 frequency.

Time point in this sample: patch test 3, about 24 weeks after DPC sensitization. Treatment meaning: therapeutic diphenylcyclopropenone sensitization with weekly scalp DPC. This clonotype was sampled from a woman aged 30 to 39 with alopecia areata. Some clones in this sample may be carry-over from other donors' samples. This chain joins TRBV25-1 and TRBJ1-5; D gene uncertain. Sequencing was performed on whole blood, taken in connection with sensitization to the hapten diphenylcyclopropenone (DPC). CDR3 region: CARPGTSLNSSNQPQHF. In DNA, the CDR3 is TGTGCCAGACCGGGCACGTCCCTCAATTCTAGCAATCAGCCCCAGCATTTT.